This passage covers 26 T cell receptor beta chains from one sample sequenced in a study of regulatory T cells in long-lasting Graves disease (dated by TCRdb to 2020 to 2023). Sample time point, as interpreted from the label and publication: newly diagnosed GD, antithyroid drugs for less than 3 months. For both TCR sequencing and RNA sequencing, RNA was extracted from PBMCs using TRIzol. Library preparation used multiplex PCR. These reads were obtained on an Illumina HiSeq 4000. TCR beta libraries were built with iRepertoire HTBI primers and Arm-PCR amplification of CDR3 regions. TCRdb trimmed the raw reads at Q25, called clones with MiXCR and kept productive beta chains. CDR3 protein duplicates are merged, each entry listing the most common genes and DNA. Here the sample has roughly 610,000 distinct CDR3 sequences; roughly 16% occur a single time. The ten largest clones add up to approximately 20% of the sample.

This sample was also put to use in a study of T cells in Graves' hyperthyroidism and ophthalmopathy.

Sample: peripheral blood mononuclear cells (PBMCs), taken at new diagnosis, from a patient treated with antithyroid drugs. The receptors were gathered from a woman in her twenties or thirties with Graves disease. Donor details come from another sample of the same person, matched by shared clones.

CDR3 coding DNA: TGTGCCAGCAGCTTAAGTGCCAGCACCAACTATGGCTACACCTTC. It specifies CASSLSASTNYGYTF. This chain joins TRBV7-2 and TRBJ1-2; no firm D call. The germline V gene encodes CDR1 SGHTA and CDR2 FQGNSA. V was pared by 2 bases and J by 2 bases, with 12 bases between. CDR3 length equals 15 residues.

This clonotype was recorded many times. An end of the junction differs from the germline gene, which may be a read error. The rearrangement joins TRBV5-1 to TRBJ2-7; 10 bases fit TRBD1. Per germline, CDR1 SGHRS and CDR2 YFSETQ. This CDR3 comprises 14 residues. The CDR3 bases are TGTGCCAGCAGTCTAGGGACAGGGGCCTACGAGCAGTACTTC. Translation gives CASSLGTGAYEQYF.

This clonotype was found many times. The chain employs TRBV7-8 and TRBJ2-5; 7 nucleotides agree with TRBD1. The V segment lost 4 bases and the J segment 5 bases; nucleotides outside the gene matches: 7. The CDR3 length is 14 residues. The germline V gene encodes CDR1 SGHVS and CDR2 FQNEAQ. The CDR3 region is CASSSNRGMETQYF. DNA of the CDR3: TGTGCCAGCAGCTCAAACAGGGGCATGGAGACCCAGTACTTC.

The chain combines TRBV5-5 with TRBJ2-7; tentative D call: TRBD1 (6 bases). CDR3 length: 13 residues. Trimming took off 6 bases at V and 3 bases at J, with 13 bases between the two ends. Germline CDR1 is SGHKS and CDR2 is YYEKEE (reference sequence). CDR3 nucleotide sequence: TGTGCCAGCATGCACAGGGAAGACTACGAGCAGTACTTC. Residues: CASMHREDYEQYF.

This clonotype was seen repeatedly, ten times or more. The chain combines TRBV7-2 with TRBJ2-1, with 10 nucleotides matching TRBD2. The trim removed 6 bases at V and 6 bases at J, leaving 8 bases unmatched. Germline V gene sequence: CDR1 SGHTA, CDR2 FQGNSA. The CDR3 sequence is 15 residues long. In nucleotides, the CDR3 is TGTGCCAGCAGTCCGCTAGCGGGAGTTCGCAATGAGCAGTTCTTC. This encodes CASSPLAGVRNEQFF.

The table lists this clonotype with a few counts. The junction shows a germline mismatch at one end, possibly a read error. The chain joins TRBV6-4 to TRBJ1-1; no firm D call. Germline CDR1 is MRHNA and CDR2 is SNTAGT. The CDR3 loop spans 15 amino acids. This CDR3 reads CAGRQMGVGNTEAFF. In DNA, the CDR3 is TGTGCCGGCAGGCAAATGGGTGTTGGGAACACTGAAGCTTTCTTT.

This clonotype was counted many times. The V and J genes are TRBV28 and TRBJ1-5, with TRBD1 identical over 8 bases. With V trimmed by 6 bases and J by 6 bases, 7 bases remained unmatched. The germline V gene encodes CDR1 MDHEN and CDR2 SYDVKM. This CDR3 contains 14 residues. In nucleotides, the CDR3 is TGTGCCAGCAGCAGGTCACAGGGGGGTCAGCCCCAGCATTTT. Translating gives CASSRSQGGQPQHF.

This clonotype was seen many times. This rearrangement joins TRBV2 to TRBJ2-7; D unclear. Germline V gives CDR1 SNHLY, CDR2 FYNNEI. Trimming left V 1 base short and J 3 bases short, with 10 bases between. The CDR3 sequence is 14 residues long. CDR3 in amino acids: CASSEGLQYYEQYF. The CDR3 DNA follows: TGTGCCAGCAGTGAAGGTCTGCAGTACTACGAGCAGTACTTC.

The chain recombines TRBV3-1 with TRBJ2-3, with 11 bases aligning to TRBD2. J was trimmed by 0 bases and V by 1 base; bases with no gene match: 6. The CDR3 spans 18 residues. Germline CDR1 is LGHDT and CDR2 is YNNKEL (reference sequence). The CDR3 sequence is CASSQGGLAASSTDTQYF. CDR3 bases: TGTGCCAGCAGCCAAGGGGGACTAGCGGCCTCTAGCACAGATACGCAGTATTTT.

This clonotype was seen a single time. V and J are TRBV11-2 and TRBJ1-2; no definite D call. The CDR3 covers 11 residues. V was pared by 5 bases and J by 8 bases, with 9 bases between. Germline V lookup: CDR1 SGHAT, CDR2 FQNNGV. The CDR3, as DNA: TGTGCCAGCAGCAACAATGAGGGCTACACCTTC. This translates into CASSNNEGYTF.

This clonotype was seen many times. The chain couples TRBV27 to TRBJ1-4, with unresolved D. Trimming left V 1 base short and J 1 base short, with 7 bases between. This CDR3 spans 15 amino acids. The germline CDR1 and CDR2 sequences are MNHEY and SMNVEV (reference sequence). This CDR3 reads CASSLLGLTNEKLFF. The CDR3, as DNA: TGTGCCAGCAGTTTATTAGGGTTAACTAATGAAAAACTGTTTTTT.

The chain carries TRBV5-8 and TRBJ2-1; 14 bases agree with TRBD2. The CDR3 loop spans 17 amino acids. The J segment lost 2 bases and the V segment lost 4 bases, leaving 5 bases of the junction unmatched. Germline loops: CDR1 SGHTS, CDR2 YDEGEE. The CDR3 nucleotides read TGTGCCAGCAGCAGGGGACTAGCGGGAGCTACCTACAATGAGCAGTTCTTC. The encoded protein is CASSRGLAGATYNEQFF.

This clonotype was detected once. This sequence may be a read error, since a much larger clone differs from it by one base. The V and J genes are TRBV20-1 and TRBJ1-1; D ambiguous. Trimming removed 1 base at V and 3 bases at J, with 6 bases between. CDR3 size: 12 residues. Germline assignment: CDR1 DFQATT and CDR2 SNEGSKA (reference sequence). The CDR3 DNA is TGCAGTGCTAGAGCTGGATACACTGAAGCTTTCTTT. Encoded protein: CSARAGYTEAFF.

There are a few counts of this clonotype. The CDR3 region has the DNA TGTGCCACGCGGTCGAGTACGGGGAACACCGGGGAGCTGTTTTTT. Translated, it gives CATRSSTGNTGELFF. The rearrangement links TRBV24-1 to TRBJ2-2; no reliable D call. The germline gives CDR1 KGHDR, CDR2 SFDVKD. The CDR3 is made up of 15 amino acids. With 10 bases removed from V and 1 base from J, the gap between germline ends came to 15 bases.

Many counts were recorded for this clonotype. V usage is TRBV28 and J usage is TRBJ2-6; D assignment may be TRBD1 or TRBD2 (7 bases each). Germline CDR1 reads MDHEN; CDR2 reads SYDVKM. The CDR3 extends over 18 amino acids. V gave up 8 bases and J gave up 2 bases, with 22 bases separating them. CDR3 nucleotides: TGTGCCAGCTCAACTATCTTGGGAGGGGGCGCTGGGGCCAACGTCCTGACTTTC. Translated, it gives CASSTILGGGAGANVLTF.

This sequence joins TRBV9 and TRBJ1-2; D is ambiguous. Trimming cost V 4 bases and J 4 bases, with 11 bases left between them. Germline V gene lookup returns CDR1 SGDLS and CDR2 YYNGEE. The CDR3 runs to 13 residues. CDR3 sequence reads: CASSRVTGYGYTF. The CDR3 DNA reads TGTGCCAGCAGCAGAGTGACGGGCTATGGCTACACCTTC.

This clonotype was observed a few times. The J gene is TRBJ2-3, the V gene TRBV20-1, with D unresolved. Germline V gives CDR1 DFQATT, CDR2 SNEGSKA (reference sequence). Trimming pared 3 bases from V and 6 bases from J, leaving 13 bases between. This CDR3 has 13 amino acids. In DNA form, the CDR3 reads TGCAGTGCTAGTACAAGGGTGGGGGATACGCAGTATTTT. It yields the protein CSASTRVGDTQYF.

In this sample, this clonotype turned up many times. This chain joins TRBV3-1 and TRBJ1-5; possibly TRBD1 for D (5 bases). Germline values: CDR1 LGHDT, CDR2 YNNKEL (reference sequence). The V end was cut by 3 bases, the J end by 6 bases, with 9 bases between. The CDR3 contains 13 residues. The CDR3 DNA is TGTGCCAGCAGCCAGGCCCAGGGTCAGCCCCAGCATTTT. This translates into CASSQAQGQPQHF.

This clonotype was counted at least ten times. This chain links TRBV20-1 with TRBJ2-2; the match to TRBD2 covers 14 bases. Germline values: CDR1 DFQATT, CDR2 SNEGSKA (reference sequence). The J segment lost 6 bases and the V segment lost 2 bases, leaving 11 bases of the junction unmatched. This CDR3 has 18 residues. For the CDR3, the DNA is TGCAGTGCTAGATCCCTAGGGACTAGCGGGAGAATGGCCGGGGAGCTGTTTTTT. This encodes CSARSLGTSGRMAGELFF.

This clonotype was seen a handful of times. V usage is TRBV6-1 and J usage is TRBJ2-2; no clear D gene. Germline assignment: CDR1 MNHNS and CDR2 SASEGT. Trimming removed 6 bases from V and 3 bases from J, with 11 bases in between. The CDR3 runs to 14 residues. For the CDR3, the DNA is TGTGCCAGCAGGGGTCGGTTTGACACCGGGGAGCTGTTTTTT. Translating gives CASRGRFDTGELFF.

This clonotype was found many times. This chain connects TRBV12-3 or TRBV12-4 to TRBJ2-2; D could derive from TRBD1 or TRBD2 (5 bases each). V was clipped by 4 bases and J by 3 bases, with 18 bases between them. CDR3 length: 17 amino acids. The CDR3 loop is CASSSAWGMKDTGELFF. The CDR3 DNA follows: TGTGCCAGCAGTTCCGCGTGGGGGATGAAGGACACCGGGGAGCTGTTTTTT.

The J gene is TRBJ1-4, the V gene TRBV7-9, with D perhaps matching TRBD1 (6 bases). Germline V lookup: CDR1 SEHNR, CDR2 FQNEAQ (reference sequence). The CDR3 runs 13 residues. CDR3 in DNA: TGTGCAGACCTCAGGGGCAGGGGCGAAAAACTGTTTTTT. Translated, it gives CADLRGRGEKLFF.

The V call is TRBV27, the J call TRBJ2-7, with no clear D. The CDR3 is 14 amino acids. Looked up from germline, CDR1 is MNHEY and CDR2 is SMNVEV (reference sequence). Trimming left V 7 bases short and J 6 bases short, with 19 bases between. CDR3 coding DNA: TGTGCCAGCAACCCGGGCCCTCGTCCTTCCGAGCAGTACTTC. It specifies CASNPGPRPSEQYF.

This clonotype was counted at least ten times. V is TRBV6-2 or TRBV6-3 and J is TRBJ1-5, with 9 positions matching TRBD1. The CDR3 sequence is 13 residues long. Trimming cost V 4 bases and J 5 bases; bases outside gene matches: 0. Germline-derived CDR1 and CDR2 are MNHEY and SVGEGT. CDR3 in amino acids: CASSWTGDQPQHF. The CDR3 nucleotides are TGTGCCAGCAGTTGGACAGGGGATCAGCCCCAGCATTTT.

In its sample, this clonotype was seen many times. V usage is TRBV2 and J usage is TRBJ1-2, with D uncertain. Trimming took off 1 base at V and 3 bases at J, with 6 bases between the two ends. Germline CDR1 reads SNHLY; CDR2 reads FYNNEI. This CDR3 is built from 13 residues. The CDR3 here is CASSEGGYYGYTF. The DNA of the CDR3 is TGTGCCAGCAGTGAAGGGGGTTACTATGGCTACACCTTC.

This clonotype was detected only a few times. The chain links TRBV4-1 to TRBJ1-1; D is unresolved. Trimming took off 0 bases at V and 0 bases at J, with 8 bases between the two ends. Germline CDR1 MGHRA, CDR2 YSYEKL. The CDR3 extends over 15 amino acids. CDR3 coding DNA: TGCGCCAGCAGCCAAGAGGCGGTCATGAACACTGAAGCTTTCTTT. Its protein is CASSQEAVMNTEAFF.